This T cell receptor beta chain was identified during a study of blood T cell repertoires in COVID-19. Across the whole study: Samples representing acute and convalescent COVID-19 were sourced from the United States, Italy and Spain. Sources were T cells, B-cell-depleted T cells, or PBMCs; the material itself was cDNA or gDNA.

The trim removed 4 bases at V and 2 bases at J, leaving 7 bases unmatched. Germline CDR1 is GTSNPN and CDR2 is SVGIG (reference sequence). There are 15 residues in the CDR3. Authors' methods: From reference gene primer amplification, estimates of nucleated cell counts were derived. Generated by immunoSEQ multiplex PCR, the TCRdb table keeps only in-frame clones and is missing some. V, J and clone size reflect that table, while D and trimming were determined from the DNA. The sample holds around 150,000 clones; more than 75% are singletons and the top ten take roughly 1%. The TCR was taken from a man between 35 and 55 years old with acute or convalescent COVID-19. The chain recombines TRBV30 with TRBJ1-3; 8 bases match TRBD1. Sequenced input: peripheral blood. Written as DNA, the CDR3 is TGTGCCTGGACAGGGGGCCATGAACCTGGAAACACCATATATTTT. It translates to CAWTGGHEPGNTIYF.